This T cell receptor (beta chain) appears in the sequencing data of a study of cytomegalovirus exposure and HLA in healthy donors. General study findings and limits: Reportedly, HLA-A and HLA-B alleles of most subjects were accurately predicted from TCR beta. Within a later analysis, the majority of CMV-associated TCR beta chains appeared HLA-restricted. Later analysis demonstrated an association between a missense DCLRE1C variant and TCR beta V- and J-gene trimming.

Comment on this clone: Its antigen remains unknown.

PCR amplification relied on 60 Vbeta primers (plus 13 Jbeta primers). Data came from immunoSEQ multiplex PCR; TCRdb stores just in-frame clones and leaves some out. The sample consists of over 150,000 clones, around 79% of them appearing once. Per the germline V gene, CDR1 is MNHEY and CDR2 is SMNVEV (reference sequence). V was clipped by 2 bases and J by 0 bases, with 10 bases between them. The CDR3 is 15 residues long. Healthy bone marrow donors made up the cohort. This receptor was obtained from a man in his forties in good health and CMV-seronegative. The gene calls are TRBV27 and TRBJ1-2; unclear D gene. The sequencing input was PBMCs. In DNA, the CDR3 is TGTGCCAGCAGTTTAGTCGGGTATGCTAACTATGGCTACACCTTC. Its protein is CASSLVGYANYGYTF.